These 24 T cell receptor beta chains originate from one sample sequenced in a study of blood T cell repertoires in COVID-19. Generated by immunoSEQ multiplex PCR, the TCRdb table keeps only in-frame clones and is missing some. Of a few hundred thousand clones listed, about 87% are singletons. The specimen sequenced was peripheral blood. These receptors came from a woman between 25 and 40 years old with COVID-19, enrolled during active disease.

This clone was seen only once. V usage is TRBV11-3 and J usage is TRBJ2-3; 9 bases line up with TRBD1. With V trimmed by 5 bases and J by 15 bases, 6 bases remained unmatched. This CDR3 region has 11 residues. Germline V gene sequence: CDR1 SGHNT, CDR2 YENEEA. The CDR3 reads CASSGTGPLYF. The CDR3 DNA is TGTGCCAGCAGCGGGACAGGGCCACTTTATTTT.

The CDR3 is CATFGGERSSSYEQYV. DNA of the CDR3: TGTGCCACCTTCGGGGGAGAGCGGAGTAGCTCCTACGAGCAGTACGTC. The chain is built from TRBV24-1 and TRBJ2-7; perhaps TRBD2 as D (6 bases). The length of the CDR3 is 16 residues. V lost 9 bases, J lost 0 bases, and 20 bases lay in between. CDR1 is KGHDR and CDR2 is SFDVKD in the germline V gene.

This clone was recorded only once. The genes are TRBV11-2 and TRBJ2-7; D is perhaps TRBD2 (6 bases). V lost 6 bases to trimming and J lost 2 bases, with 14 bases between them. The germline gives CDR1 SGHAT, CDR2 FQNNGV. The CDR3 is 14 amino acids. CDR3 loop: CASSSGTLTYEQYF. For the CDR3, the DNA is TGTGCCAGCAGTTCCGGGACTCTCACCTACGAGCAGTACTTC.

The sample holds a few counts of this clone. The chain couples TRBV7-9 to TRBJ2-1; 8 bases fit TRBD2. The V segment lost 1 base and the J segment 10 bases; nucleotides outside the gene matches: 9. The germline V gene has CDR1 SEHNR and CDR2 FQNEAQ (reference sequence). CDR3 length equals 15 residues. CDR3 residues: CASSLDGRAEGEQFF. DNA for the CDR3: TGTGCCAGCAGCTTAGACGGGAGGGCGGAAGGGGAGCAGTTCTTC.

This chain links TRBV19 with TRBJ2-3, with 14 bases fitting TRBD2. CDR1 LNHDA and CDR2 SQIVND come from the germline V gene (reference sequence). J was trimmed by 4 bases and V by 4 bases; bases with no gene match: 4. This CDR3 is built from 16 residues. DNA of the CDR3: TGTGCCAGTAGTACCGGGACTAGCGGGGGCCCAGATACGCAGTATTTT. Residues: CASSTGTSGGPDTQYF. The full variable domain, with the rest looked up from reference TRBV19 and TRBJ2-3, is DGGITQSPKYLFRKEGQNVTLSCEQNLNHDAMYWYRQDPGQGLRLIYYSQIVNDFQKGDIAEGYSVSREKKESFPLTVTSAQKNPTAFYLCASSTGTSGGPDTQYFGPGTRLTVL.

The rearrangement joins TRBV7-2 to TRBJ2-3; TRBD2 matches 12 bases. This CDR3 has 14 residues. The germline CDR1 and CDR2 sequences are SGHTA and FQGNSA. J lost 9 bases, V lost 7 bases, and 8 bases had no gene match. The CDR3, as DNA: TGTGCCAGCACCCGACTAGCGGGAGATTGGACGCAGTATTTT. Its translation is CASTRLAGDWTQYF.

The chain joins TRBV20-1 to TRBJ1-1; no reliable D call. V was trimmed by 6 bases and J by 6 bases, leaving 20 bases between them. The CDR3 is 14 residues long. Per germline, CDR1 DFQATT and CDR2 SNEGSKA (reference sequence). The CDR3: CSASSGQENSEAFF. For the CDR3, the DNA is TGCAGTGCGAGTTCTGGGCAGGAAAATTCTGAAGCTTTCTTT.

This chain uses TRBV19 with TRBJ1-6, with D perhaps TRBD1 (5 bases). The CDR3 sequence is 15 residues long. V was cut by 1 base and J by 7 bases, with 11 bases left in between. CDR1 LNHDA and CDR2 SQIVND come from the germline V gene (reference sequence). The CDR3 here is CASSIGAGKNSPLHF. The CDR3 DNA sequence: TGTGCCAGTAGTATAGGGGCAGGGAAAAATTCACCCCTCCACTTT.

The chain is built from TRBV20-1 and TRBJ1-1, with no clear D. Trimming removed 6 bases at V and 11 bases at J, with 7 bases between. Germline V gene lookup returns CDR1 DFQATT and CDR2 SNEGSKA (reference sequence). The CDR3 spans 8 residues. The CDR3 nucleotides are TGCAGTGCCCCGGTGGCTTTCTTT. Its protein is CSAPVAFF.

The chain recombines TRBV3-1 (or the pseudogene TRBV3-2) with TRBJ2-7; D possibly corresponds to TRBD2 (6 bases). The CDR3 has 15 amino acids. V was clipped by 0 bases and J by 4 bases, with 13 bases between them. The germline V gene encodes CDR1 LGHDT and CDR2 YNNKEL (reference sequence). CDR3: CASSQEPSETYEQYF. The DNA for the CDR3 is TGTGCCAGCAGCCAAGAGCCTAGCGAGACGTACGAGCAGTACTTC.

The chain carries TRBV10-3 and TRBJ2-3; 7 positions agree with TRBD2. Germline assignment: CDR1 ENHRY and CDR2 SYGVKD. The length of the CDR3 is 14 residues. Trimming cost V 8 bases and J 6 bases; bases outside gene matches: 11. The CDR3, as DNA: TGTGCCATCTCCGGGGCGGGGGTTGGCGATACGCAGTATTTT. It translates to CAISGAGVGDTQYF.

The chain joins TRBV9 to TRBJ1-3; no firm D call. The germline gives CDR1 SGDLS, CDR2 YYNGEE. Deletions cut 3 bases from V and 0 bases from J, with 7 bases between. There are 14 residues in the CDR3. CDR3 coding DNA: TGTGCCAGCAGCGGGTGGGCCTCTGGAAACACCATATATTTT. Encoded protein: CASSGWASGNTIYF.

In DNA form, the CDR3 reads TGTGCCAGCAGCGTTTCAGGATCGGGAAACACCATATATTTT. Protein sequence: CASSVSGSGNTIYF. The chain uses TRBV9 and TRBJ1-3; no reliable D call. This CDR3 is built from 14 residues. The germline V gene has CDR1 SGDLS and CDR2 YYNGEE. The V end lost 2 bases, the J end lost 4 bases, and 10 bases lay between the germline ends.

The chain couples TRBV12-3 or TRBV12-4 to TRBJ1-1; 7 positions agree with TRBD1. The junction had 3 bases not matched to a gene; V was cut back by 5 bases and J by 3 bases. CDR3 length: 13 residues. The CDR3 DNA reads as TGTGCCAGCAGTACAGGGGAGGACACTGAAGCTTTCTTT. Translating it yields CASSTGEDTEAFF.

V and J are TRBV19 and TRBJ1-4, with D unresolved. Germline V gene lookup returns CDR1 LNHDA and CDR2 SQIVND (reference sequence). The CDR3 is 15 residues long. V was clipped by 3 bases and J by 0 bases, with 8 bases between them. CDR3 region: CASSMGLATNEKLFF. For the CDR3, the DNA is TGTGCCAGTAGTATGGGCCTTGCAACTAATGAAAAACTGTTTTTT.

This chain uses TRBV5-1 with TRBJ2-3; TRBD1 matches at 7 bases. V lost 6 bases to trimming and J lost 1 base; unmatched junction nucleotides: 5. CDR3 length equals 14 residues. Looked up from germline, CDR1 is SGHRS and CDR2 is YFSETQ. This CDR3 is CASKPDRGTDTQYF. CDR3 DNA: TGCGCCAGCAAACCCGACAGGGGCACAGATACGCAGTATTTT.

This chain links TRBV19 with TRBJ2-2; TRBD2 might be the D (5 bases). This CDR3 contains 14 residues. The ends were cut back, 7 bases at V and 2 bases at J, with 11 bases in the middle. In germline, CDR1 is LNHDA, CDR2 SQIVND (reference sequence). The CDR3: CASTPEGNTGELFF. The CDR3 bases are TGTGCCAGTACCCCTGAGGGTAACACCGGGGAGCTGTTTTTT.

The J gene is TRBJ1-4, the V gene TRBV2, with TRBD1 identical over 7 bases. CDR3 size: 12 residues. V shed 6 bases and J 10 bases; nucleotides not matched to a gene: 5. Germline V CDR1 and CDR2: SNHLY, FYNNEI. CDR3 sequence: CASSPRQGKLFF. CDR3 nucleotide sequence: TGTGCCAGCAGCCCAAGACAGGGAAAACTGTTTTTT.

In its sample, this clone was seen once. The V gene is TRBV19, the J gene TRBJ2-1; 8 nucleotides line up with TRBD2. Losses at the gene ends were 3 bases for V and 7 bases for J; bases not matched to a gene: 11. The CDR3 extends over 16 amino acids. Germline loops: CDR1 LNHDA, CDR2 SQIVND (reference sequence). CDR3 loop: CASSIGSGKSFNEQFF. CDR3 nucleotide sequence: TGTGCCAGTAGTATCGGTAGCGGGAAGTCTTTTAATGAGCAGTTCTTC.

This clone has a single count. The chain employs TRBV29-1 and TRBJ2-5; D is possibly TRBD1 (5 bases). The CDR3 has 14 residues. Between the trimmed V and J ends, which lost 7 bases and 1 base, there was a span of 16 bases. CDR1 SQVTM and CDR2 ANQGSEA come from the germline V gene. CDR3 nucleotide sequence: TGCAGCGCCACGACAGAGATCCTCCAAGAGACCCAGTACTTC. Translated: CSATTEILQETQYF.

CDR3: CASSESRRGGDEQYF. The CDR3 DNA sequence: TGCGCCAGCAGTGAGTCGAGGCGGGGGGGCGACGAGCAGTACTTC. This chain connects TRBV10-1 to TRBJ2-7; 9 bases are a match to TRBD2. Trimming took 0 bases from V and 5 from J; bases not matched to a gene: 5. Looked up from germline, CDR1 is WNHNN and CDR2 is SYGVQD (reference sequence). This CDR3 contains 15 residues.

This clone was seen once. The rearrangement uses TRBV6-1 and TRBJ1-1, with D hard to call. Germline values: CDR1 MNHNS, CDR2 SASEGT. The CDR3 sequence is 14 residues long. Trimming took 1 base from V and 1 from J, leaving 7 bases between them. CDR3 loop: CASSEGRWNTEAFF. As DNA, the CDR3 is TGTGCCAGCAGTGAAGGTCGGTGGAACACTGAAGCTTTCTTT.

DNA for the CDR3: TGTGCCAGCAGTTTAGGGGGGGAAGACACCGGGGAGCTGTTTTTT. It yields the protein CASSLGGEDTGELFF. This chain joins TRBV28 and TRBJ2-2, with 7 bases that match TRBD2. CDR3 size: 15 residues. Unmatched junction bases numbered 3, after V lost 2 bases and J lost 3 bases. CDR1 and CDR2 from the germline V gene are MDHEN and SYDVKM.

CDR3 loop: CASSFGLAGGHSYEQYF. Written as DNA, the CDR3 is TGTGCCAGCAGCTTTGGACTAGCGGGGGGCCACTCCTACGAGCAGTACTTC. The rearrangement uses TRBV5-6 and TRBJ2-7; 14 bases fit TRBD2. Germline V lookup: CDR1 SGHDT, CDR2 YYEEEE. CDR3 length: 17 amino acids. V dropped 2 bases and J dropped 0; count of bases not matched to a gene: 4.